The next 19 T cell receptor beta chains were all read from a single sample in a study of control samples from healthy donors and cancer patients. TCRdb keeps only in-frame clones here, not all; method: immunoSEQ multiplex PCR. Among about 38,000 clones listed, more than 70% were seen once. The sample was PBMCs. These receptors all stem from a woman aged 55-75 years with lung cancer.

Details on this clone: The conserved phenylalanine or tryptophan is not found at the CDR3 terminus, so this likely reflects a read error. The limits of the CDR3 on the DNA are not certain, so only TCRdb's listed CDR3 is given. J is TRBJ2-3 and V is TRBV5-6. The CDR3 totals 14 residues, both ends included. Germline CDR1 is SGHDT and CDR2 is YYEEEE. This CDR3 is CASSLYMVQGHQAG.

The chain has TRBV11-1 and TRBJ1-2; D is unresolved. The CDR3 covers 13 residues. The ends were cut back, 4 bases at V and 5 bases at J, with 11 bases in the middle. From germline, CDR1 is SGHAT and CDR2 FQDESV (reference sequence). CDR3 sequence: CASSSPTDYGYTF. The CDR3 DNA sequence: TGTGCCAGCAGCTCGCCGACCGATTATGGCTACACCTTC.

The chain carries TRBV9 and TRBJ1-4; D may be TRBD1 (5 bases). The V gene lost 0 bases and the J gene lost 4 bases, with 13 bases spanning the gap. The CDR3 consists of 16 residues. Germline-derived CDR1 and CDR2 are SGDLS and YYNGEE. CDR3 sequence: CASSVGYRPINEKLFF. The CDR3 DNA follows: TGTGCCAGCAGCGTAGGGTACAGGCCCATTAATGAAAAACTGTTTTTT.

CDR3 bases: TGTGCCAGCAGTCAACAGGGCTCGGACACTGAAGCTTTCTTT. Translation: CASSQQGSDTEAFF. J is TRBJ1-1 and V is TRBV6-6; D perhaps matches TRBD1 (6 bases). The CDR3 is 14 residues long. Looked up from germline, CDR1 is MNHNY and CDR2 is SVGAGI (reference sequence). Trimming shortened V by 5 bases and J by 3 bases, and 13 bases separated the two germline ends.

J is TRBJ2-1 and V is TRBV6-2 or TRBV6-3; D uncertain. This CDR3 spans 12 amino acids. The ends were cut back, 5 bases at V and 1 base at J, with 3 bases in the middle. Germline V gene lookup returns CDR1 MNHEY and CDR2 SVGEGT. The DNA of the CDR3 is TGTGCCAGCAGTCCGTCCTACAATGAGCAGTTCTTC. Protein: CASSPSYNEQFF.

This clone was counted once. The genes are TRBV18 and TRBJ1-1; TRBD1 aligns across 8 bases. Per the germline V gene, CDR1 is KGHSH and CDR2 is LQKENI. The V segment lost 6 bases and the J segment 1 base; nucleotides outside the gene matches: 10. This CDR3 spans 16 amino acids. CDR3 residues: CASSPPSGTGNTEAFF. CDR3 bases: TGTGCCAGCTCCCCTCCCTCCGGGACAGGGAACACTGAAGCTTTCTTT. Combining the CDR3 with reference TRBV18 and TRBJ1-1 gives the whole variable domain NAGVMQNPRHLVRRRGQEARLRCSPMKGHSHVYWYRQLPEEGLKFMVYLQKENIIDESGMPKERFSAEFPKEGPSILRIQQVVRGDSAAYFCASSPPSGTGNTEAFFGQGTRLTVV.

J is TRBJ1-6 and V is TRBV7-9; D perhaps matches TRBD1 (6 bases). The germline V and J ends were trimmed by 4 bases and 8 bases, with 15 bases remaining between them. CDR1 is SEHNR, CDR2 FQNEAQ, per germline (reference sequence). CDR3 size: 15 residues. CDR3 nucleotide sequence: TGTGCCAGCAGCTCATTAGGGGGAAACCATTCACCCCTCCACTTT. It specifies CASSSLGGNHSPLHF.

The genes are TRBV5-1 and TRBJ1-3; a possible D gene is TRBD1 (5 bases). Trimming cost V 3 bases and J 0 bases, with 10 bases left between them. CDR1 is SGHRS, CDR2 YFSETQ, per germline. The CDR3 totals 15 residues. The CDR3: CASSSGGVSGNTIYF. The CDR3 DNA follows: TGCGCCAGCAGCTCCGGGGGAGTCTCTGGAAACACCATATATTTT.

The chain couples TRBV14 to TRBJ2-7; D unclear. The V gene's germline CDR1 is SGHDN and CDR2 FVKESK. The CDR3 sequence is 14 residues long. The germline V and J ends were trimmed by 4 bases and 5 bases, with 15 bases remaining between them. The CDR3, as DNA: TGTGCCAGCAGCCCCCAGCCCACCTACAACGAGCAGTACTTC. Protein: CASSPQPTYNEQYF. Looking up the rest from reference TRBV14 and TRBJ2-7 gives the full variable domain: EAGVTQFPSHSVIEKGQTVTLRCDPISGHDNLYWYRRVMGKEIKFLLHFVKESKQDESGMPNNRFLAERTGGTYSTLKVQPAELEDSGVYFCASSPQPTYNEQYFGPGTRLTVT.

This clone has just a few counts. This chain joins TRBV3-1 (or the pseudogene TRBV3-2) and TRBJ2-7, with 10 bases aligning to TRBD2. V was clipped by 0 bases and J by 6 bases; unmatched bases: 5. Per the germline V gene, CDR1 is LGHDT and CDR2 is YNNKEL (reference sequence). This CDR3 contains 15 residues. In nucleotides, the CDR3 is TGTGCCAGCAGCCAAGATTTAGCGGGGGGCCCCGAGCAGTACTTC. Translation: CASSQDLAGGPEQYF.

The rearrangement uses TRBV7-9 and TRBJ2-1, with D perhaps given as TRBD1 or TRBD2 (6 bases each). The CDR3 is 15 residues long. V gave up 3 bases and J gave up 8 bases, with 17 bases separating them. Germline CDR1 is SEHNR and CDR2 is FQNEAQ (reference sequence). CDR3 nucleotide sequence: TGTGCCAGCAGCTTGGGGGGCGCTTACTCCGATGAGCAGTTCTTC. As protein: CASSLGGAYSDEQFF.

The chain recombines TRBV2 with TRBJ1-3; no clear D. CDR1 SNHLY and CDR2 FYNNEI come from the germline V gene. V shed 3 bases and J shed 9 bases, with 6 bases lying between them. This CDR3 region has 11 residues. The CDR3 nucleotides read TGTGCCAGCAGTGACTACACCACCATATATTTT. This translates into CASSDYTTIYF.

Only a few counts were recorded for this clone. V is TRBV25-1 and J is TRBJ1-5; D gene ambiguous. The CDR3 runs 16 residues. CDR1 is MGHDK, CDR2 SYGVNS, per germline. V dropped 3 bases and J dropped 5 bases, with 17 bases sitting between them. CDR3 amino acids: CASSDPKPDTHQPQHF. For the CDR3, the DNA is TGTGCCAGCAGTGACCCCAAACCTGACACGCATCAGCCCCAGCATTTT.

The chain carries TRBV5-1 and TRBJ1-2; 12 bases are shared with TRBD1. Looked up from germline, CDR1 is SGHRS and CDR2 is YFSETQ. The V segment lost 3 bases and the J segment 3 bases; nucleotides outside the gene matches: 6. There are 16 residues in the CDR3. The CDR3, as DNA: TGCGCCAGCAGCTCCGGGACAGGGGGCGGGTACTATGGCTACACCTTC. As protein: CASSSGTGGGYYGYTF.

The chain recombines TRBV13 with TRBJ2-3, with 9 bases fitting TRBD2. CDR1 PRHDT and CDR2 FYEKMQ come from the germline V gene (reference sequence). CDR3 size: 17 residues. Unmatched junction bases numbered 8, after V lost 0 bases and J lost 4 bases. Here the CDR3 reads CASSLGLSGRSADTQYF. In DNA form, the CDR3 reads TGTGCCAGCAGCTTAGGTTTAAGCGGGAGGTCAGCAGATACGCAGTATTTT.

The rearrangement uses TRBV6-5 and TRBJ2-5; the match to TRBD2 covers 9 bases. Trimming removed 8 bases from V and 7 bases from J; junction bases left unmatched: 11. The V gene's germline CDR1 is MNHEY and CDR2 SVGAGI. This CDR3 is built from 14 residues. The DNA of the CDR3 is TGTGCCAGCGGCCCTAGCGGGACCCGGGCGACCCAGTACTTC. Residues: CASGPSGTRATQYF.

CDR3 DNA: TGTGCCAGCAGCTTTAGCGGGAGTGGTTACAATGAGCAGTTCTTC. Its protein is CASSFSGSGYNEQFF. The chain joins TRBV7-3 to TRBJ2-1; 9 bases map to TRBD2. V lost 3 bases to trimming and J lost 4 bases; unmatched junction nucleotides: 4. The CDR3 runs to 15 residues. Germline CDR1 and CDR2: SGHTA and FQGTGA. Full variable domain (rest looked up from reference TRBV7-3 and TRBJ2-1): GAGVSQTPSNKVTEKGKYVELRCDPISGHTALYWYRQSLGQGPEFLIYFQGTGAADDSGLPNDRFFAVRPEGSVSTLKIQRTERGDSAVYLCASSFSGSGYNEQFFGPGTRLTVL.

V gene TRBV7-8 combines with J gene TRBJ1-3, with no clear D. V was pared by 5 bases and J by 4 bases, with 12 bases between. CDR1 SGHVS and CDR2 FQNEAQ come from the germline V gene. CDR3 length: 14 amino acids. This CDR3 reads CASSPSEAGNTIYF. The CDR3 nucleotides read TGTGCCAGCAGCCCTTCCGAGGCGGGAAACACCATATATTTT.

The gene calls are TRBV7-3 and TRBJ2-3, with 8 bases matching TRBD2. The CDR3 extends over 17 amino acids. The J segment lost 2 bases and the V segment lost 5 bases, leaving 12 bases of the junction unmatched. Germline V gene data show CDR1 as SGHTA and CDR2 as FQGTGA. CDR3 bases: TGTGCCAGCAGCCCACGGGGGGGCCGAGACAACACAGATACGCAGTATTTT. Amino acid sequence: CASSPRGGRDNTDTQYF.